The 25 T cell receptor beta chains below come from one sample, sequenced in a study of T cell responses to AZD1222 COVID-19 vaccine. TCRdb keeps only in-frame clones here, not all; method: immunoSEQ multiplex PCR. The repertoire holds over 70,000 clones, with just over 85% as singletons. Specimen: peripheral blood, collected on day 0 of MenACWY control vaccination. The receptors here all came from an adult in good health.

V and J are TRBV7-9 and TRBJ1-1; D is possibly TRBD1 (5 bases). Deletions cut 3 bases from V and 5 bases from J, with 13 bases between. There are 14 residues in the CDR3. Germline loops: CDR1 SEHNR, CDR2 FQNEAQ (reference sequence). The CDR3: CASSLQGPGTEAFF. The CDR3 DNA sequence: TGTGCCAGCAGCTTGCAGGGCCCGGGGACTGAAGCTTTCTTT.

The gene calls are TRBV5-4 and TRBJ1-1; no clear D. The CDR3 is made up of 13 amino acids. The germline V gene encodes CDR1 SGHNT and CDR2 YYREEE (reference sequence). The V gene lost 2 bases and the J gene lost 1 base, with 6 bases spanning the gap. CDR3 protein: CASSLGRNTEAFF. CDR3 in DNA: TGTGCCAGCAGCTTAGGACGGAACACTGAAGCTTTCTTT.

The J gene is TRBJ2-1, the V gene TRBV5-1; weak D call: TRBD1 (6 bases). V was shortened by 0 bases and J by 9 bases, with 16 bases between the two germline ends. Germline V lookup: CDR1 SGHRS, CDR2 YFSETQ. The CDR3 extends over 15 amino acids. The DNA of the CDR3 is TGCGCCAGCAGCTTGGAGGAAGGGGGAAGAGGTGAGCAGTTCTTC. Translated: CASSLEEGGRGEQFF.

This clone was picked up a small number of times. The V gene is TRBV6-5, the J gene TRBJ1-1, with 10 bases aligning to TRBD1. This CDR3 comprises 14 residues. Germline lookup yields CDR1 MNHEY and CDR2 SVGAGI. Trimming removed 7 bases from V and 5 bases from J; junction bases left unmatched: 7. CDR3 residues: CASNPTGGVTEAFF. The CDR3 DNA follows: TGTGCCAGCAACCCGACAGGGGGCGTGACTGAAGCTTTCTTT.

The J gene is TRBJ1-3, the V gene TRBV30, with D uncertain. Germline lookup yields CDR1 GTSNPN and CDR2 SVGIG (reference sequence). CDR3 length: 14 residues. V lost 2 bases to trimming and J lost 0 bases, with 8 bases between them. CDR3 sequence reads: CAWSLESSGNTIYF. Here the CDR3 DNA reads TGTGCCTGGAGTTTAGAAAGCTCTGGAAACACCATATATTTT.

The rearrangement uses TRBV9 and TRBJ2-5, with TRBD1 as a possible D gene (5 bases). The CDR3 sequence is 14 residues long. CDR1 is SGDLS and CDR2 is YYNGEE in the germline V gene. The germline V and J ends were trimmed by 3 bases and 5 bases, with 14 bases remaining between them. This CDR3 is CASSDAGSQETQYF. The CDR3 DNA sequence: TGTGCCAGCAGCGATGCAGGGTCTCAGGAGACCCAGTACTTC.

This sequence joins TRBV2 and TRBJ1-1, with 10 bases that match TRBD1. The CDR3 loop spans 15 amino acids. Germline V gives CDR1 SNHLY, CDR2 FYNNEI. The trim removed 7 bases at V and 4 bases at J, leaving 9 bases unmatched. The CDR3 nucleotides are TGTGCCAGCAACCGACAGGGGGCTCTGGTCACTGAAGCTTTCTTT. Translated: CASNRQGALVTEAFF. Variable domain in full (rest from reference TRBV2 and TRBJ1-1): EPEVTQTPSHQVTQMGQEVILRCVPISNHLYFYWYRQILGQKVEFLVSFYNNEISEKSEIFDDQFSVERPDGSNFTLKIRSTKLEDSAMYFCASNRQGALVTEAFFGQGTRLTVV.

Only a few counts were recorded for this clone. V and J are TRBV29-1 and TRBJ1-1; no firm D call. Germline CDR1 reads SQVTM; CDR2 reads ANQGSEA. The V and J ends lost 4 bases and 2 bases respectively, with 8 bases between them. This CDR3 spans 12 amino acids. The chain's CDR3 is CSVAPGNTEAFF. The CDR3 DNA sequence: TGCAGCGTTGCTCCAGGTAACACTGAAGCTTTCTTT.

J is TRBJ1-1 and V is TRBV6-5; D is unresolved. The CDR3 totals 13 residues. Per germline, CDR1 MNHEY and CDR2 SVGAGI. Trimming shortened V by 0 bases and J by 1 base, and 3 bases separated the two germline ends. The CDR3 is CASSYSQNTEAFF. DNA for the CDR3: TGTGCCAGCAGTTACTCACAGAACACTGAAGCTTTCTTT.

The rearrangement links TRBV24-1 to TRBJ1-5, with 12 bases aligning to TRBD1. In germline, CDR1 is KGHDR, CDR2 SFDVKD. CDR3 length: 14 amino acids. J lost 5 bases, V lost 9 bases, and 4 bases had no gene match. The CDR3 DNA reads TGTGCCACCGCCGGGACAGGGGGCCATCAGCCCCAGCATTTT. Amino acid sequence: CATAGTGGHQPQHF.

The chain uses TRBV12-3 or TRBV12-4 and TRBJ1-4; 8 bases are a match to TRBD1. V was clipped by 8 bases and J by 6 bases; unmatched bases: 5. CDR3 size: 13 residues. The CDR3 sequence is CASGGTGHEKLFF. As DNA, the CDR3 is TGTGCCAGCGGAGGGACAGGACATGAAAAACTGTTTTTT.

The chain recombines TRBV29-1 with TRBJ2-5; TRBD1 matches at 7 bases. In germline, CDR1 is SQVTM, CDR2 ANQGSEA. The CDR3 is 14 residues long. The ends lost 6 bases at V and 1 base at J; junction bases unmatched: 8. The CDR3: CSVGLDRVQETQYF. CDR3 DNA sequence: TGCAGCGTGGGTCTTGACAGGGTCCAAGAGACCCAGTACTTC. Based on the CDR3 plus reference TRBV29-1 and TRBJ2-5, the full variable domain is SAVISQKPSRDICQRGTSLTIQCQVDSQVTMMFWYRQQPGQSLTLIATANQGSEATYESGFVIDKFPISRPNLTFSTLTVSNMSPEDSSIYLCSVGLDRVQETQYFGPGTRLLVL.

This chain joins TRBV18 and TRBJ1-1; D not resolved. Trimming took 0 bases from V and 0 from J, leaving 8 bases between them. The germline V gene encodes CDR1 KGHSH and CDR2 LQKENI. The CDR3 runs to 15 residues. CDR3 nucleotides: TGTGCCAGCTCACCACCGGATCGGATGAACACTGAAGCTTTCTTT. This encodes CASSPPDRMNTEAFF.

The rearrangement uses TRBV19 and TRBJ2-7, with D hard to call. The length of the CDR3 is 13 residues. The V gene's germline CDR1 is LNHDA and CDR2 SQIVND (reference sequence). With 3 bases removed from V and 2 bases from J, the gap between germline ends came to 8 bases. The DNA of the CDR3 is TGTGCCAGTAGTATTCAGGCAGCCTACGAGCAGTACTTC. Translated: CASSIQAAYEQYF.

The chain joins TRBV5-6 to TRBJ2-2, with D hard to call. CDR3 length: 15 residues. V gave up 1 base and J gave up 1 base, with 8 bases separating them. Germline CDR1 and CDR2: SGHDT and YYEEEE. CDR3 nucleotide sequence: TGTGCCAGCAGCTTGAATGCAGGGAACACCGGGGAGCTGTTTTTT. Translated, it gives CASSLNAGNTGELFF.

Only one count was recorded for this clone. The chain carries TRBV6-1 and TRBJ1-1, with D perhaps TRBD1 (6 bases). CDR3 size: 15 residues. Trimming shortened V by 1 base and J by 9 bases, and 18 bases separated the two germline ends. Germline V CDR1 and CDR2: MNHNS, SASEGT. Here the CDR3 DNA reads TGTGCCAGCAGTGAAGACAGGGTACCCGGCCGGCAAGCTTTCTTT. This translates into CASSEDRVPGRQAFF.

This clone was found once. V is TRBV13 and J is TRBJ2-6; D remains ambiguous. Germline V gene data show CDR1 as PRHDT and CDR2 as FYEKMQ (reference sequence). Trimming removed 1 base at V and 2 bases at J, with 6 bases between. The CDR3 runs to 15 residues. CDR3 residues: CASSLVTAGANVLTF. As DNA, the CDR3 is TGTGCCAGCAGCTTAGTGACGGCTGGGGCCAACGTCCTGACTTTC.

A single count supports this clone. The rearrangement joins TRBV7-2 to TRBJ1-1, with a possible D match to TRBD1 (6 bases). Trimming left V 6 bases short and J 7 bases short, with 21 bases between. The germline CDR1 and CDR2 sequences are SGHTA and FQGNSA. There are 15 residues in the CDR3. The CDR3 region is CASSLNGWGLSEAFF. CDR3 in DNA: TGTGCCAGCAGTCTAAACGGTTGGGGGCTCAGTGAAGCTTTCTTT.

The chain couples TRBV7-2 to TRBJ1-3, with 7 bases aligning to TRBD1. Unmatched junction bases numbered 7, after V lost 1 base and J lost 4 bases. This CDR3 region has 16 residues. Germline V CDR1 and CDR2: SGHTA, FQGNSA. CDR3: CASSLEMRDRGNTIYF. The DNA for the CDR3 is TGTGCCAGCAGCTTAGAGATGAGGGACAGAGGAAACACCATATATTTT.

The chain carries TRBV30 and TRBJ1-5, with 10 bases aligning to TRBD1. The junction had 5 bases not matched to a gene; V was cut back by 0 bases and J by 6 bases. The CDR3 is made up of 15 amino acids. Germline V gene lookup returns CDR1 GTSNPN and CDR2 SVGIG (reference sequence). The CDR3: CAWSVATGGRQPQHF. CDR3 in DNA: TGTGCCTGGAGTGTAGCGACAGGGGGCCGTCAGCCCCAGCATTTT. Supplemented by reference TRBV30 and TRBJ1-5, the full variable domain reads SQTIHQWPATLVQPVGSPLSLECTVEGTSNPNLYWYRQAAGRGLQLLFYSVGIGQISSEVPQNLSASRPQDRQFILSSKKLLLSDSGFYLCAWSVATGGRQPQHFGDGTRLSIL.

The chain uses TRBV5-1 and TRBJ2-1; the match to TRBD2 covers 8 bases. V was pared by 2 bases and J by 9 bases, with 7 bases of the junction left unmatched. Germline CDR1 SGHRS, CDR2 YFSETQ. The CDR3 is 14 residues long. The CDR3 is CASSFSGEVGEQFF. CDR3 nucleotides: TGCGCCAGCAGCTTTAGCGGGGAGGTCGGTGAGCAGTTCTTC.

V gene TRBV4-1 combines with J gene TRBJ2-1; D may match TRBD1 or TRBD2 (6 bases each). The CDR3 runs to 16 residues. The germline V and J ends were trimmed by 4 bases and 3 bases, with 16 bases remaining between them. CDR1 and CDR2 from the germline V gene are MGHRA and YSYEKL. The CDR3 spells CASSPQGGAYYNEQFF. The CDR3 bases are TGCGCCAGCAGCCCACAGGGCGGGGCGTACTACAATGAGCAGTTCTTC.

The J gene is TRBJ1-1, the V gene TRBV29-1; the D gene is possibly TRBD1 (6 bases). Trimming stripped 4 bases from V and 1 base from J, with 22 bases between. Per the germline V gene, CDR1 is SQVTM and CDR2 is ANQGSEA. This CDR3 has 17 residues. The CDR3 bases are TGCAGCGTTGCGGGTGTAGGGGGAGGATTGTCGAACACTGAAGCTTTCTTT. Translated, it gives CSVAGVGGGLSNTEAFF.

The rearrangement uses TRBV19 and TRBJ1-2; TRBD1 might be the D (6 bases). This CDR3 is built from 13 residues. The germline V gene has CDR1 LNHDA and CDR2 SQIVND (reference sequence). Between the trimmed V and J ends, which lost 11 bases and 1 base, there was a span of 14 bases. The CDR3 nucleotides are TGTGCCTCCACTAGGGACATTAACTATGGCTACACCTTC. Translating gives CASTRDINYGYTF.

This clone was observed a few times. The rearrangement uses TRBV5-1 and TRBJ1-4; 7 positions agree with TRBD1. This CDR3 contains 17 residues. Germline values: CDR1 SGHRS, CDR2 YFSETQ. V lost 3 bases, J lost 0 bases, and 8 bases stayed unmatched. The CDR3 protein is CASSYDREGTTNEKLFF. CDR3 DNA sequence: TGCGCCAGCAGCTATGACAGGGAGGGGACAACTAATGAAAAACTGTTTTTT.